Presented here are 22 T cell receptor beta chains from one specimen sequenced in a study of cytomegalovirus exposure and HLA in healthy donors. Vbeta (60) and Jbeta (13) primers were used in the PCR. Some clones are missing from TCRdb's copy, which holds only in-frame ones; the method was immunoSEQ multiplex PCR. This sample has 130,000 to 150,000 clones, with roughly 80% found just once. The sample comprised PBMCs. All receptors derive from a man aged 35-49 years in good health and CMV-seronegative.

The chain has TRBV27 and TRBJ1-3; TRBD1 is a possible D gene (6 bases). The germline V gene encodes CDR1 MNHEY and CDR2 SMNVEV (reference sequence). With 6 bases removed from V and 4 bases from J, the gap between germline ends came to 13 bases. The CDR3 has 14 residues. The CDR3 sequence: CASSFRGAGNTIYF. The CDR3 DNA sequence: TGTGCCAGCAGCTTCAGGGGAGCGGGAAACACCATATATTTT.

V and J are TRBV19 and TRBJ1-4; maybe TRBD1 (6 bases). The CDR3 covers 12 residues. Germline values: CDR1 LNHDA, CDR2 SQIVND (reference sequence). Deletions cut 5 bases from V and 10 bases from J, with 11 bases between. The CDR3 sequence: CASSPGAGKLFF. The CDR3 nucleotides read TGTGCCAGTAGTCCAGGGGCGGGAAAACTGTTTTTT.

CDR3 sequence reads: CASSATSGGAMGNEQFF. CDR3 in DNA: TGCGCCAGCAGCGCGACTAGCGGGGGAGCAATGGGGAATGAGCAGTTCTTC. The chain links TRBV5-1 to TRBJ2-1, with 12 bases aligning to TRBD2. CDR1 and CDR2 from the germline V gene are SGHRS and YFSETQ. CDR3 length: 17 amino acids. The junction had 12 bases not matched to a gene; V was cut back by 4 bases and J by 7 bases.

The CDR3 region has the DNA TGTGCCAGCAGCAAAGTTTTAGGACAGTTAATGAACACTGAAGCTTTCTTT. It encodes CASSKVLGQLMNTEAFF. The chain uses TRBV21-1 and TRBJ1-1; the table assigns TRBD1, which was not confirmed against the DNA. TRBV21-1 is deemed a pseudogene. This CDR3 spans 17 amino acids.

The chain couples TRBV5-6 to TRBJ1-1, with D uncertain. V dropped 5 bases and J dropped 1 base, with 9 bases sitting between them. The CDR3 consists of 13 residues. Looked up from germline, CDR1 is SGHDT and CDR2 is YYEEEE. The CDR3 protein is CASSRAGNTEAFF. The CDR3 DNA reads TGTGCCAGCAGTCGCGCGGGGAACACTGAAGCTTTCTTT.

V and J are TRBV7-2 and TRBJ2-5; a weak D match, TRBD2 (5 bases). Germline CDR1 reads SGHTA; CDR2 reads FQGNSA. The CDR3 has 14 residues. With 2 bases removed from V and 4 bases from J, the gap between germline ends came to 11 bases. CDR3 sequence (DNA): TGTGCCAGCAGCTTAATGAGCGGAGGAGAGACCCAGTACTTC. Translation: CASSLMSGGETQYF. Full variable domain (outside the CDR3, taken from reference TRBV7-2 and TRBJ2-5): GAGVSQSPSNKVTEKGKDVELRCDPISGHTALYWYRQSLGQGLEFLIYFQGNSAPDKSGLPSDRFSAERTGGSVSTLTIQRTQQEDSAVYLCASSLMSGGETQYFGPGTRLLVL.

V usage is TRBV6-5 and J usage is TRBJ1-6; TRBD1 aligns across 7 bases. The germline CDR1 and CDR2 sequences are MNHEY and SVGAGI. V lost 4 bases, J lost 6 bases, and 9 bases stayed unmatched. The CDR3 covers 16 residues. The CDR3 bases are TGTGCCAGCAGTTTGACAGGGTCCTCGCTTAATTCACCCCTCCACTTT. Translating gives CASSLTGSSLNSPLHF.

The rearrangement joins TRBV5-1 to TRBJ1-4; the D is unclear. The CDR3 totals 14 residues. V shed 3 bases and J shed 2 bases, with 8 bases lying between them. Germline values: CDR1 SGHRS, CDR2 YFSETQ. The CDR3 is CASSYGETNEKLFF. The CDR3 DNA follows: TGCGCCAGCAGCTACGGGGAGACTAATGAAAAACTGTTTTTT.

V gene TRBV11-3 combines with J gene TRBJ2-7; D is unresolved. V dropped 5 bases and J dropped 6 bases, with 14 bases sitting between them. The V gene's germline CDR1 is SGHNT and CDR2 YENEEA. The CDR3 runs 13 residues. CDR3 nucleotides: TGTGCCAGCAGCCCCACGGGTTCGGTCGAGCAGTACTTC. It specifies CASSPTGSVEQYF.

The genes are TRBV19 and TRBJ1-2, with TRBD1 identical over 7 bases. The V and J ends lost 6 bases and 0 bases, in that order; junction bases with no gene match: 13. Germline CDR1 is LNHDA and CDR2 is SQIVND (reference sequence). The CDR3 is 17 amino acids. In DNA form, the CDR3 reads TGTGCCAGTAGGAACCGGGACAGCTTGGGAGCTAACTATGGCTACACCTTC. Protein sequence: CASRNRDSLGANYGYTF.

The chain employs TRBV6-1 and TRBJ2-7; TRBD1 agrees at 9 bases. Per the germline V gene, CDR1 is MNHNS and CDR2 is SASEGT. The CDR3 is 13 residues long. Trimming cost V 9 bases and J 7 bases; bases outside gene matches: 10. This CDR3 reads CASRDRALEEQYF. The CDR3 region has the DNA TGTGCCAGTAGGGACAGGGCCTTGGAAGAGCAGTACTTC.

V and J are TRBV6-4 and TRBJ2-1, with 10 bases fitting TRBD1. The J segment lost 5 bases and the V segment lost 8 bases, leaving 3 bases of the junction unmatched. The germline V gene encodes CDR1 MRHNA and CDR2 SNTAGT. The CDR3 sequence is 13 residues long. CDR3 region: CASGTGDHNEQFF. The CDR3 DNA is TGTGCCAGCGGGACAGGGGACCACAATGAGCAGTTCTTC.

The chain links TRBV21-1 to TRBJ1-1; TRBD1 is the table's D call, not checked against the DNA. TRBV21-1 is described as a pseudogene. The CDR3 length is 15 residues. The CDR3 loop reads CASSTRTRSNTEAFF. The CDR3 bases are TGTGCCAGCAGCACCCGGACAAGGAGTAACACTGAAGCTTTCTTT.

J is TRBJ2-5 and V is TRBV12-5, with 7 bases fitting TRBD1. CDR1 LGHNT and CDR2 FRNRAP come from the germline V gene. The CDR3 consists of 13 residues. J was trimmed by 1 base and V by 6 bases; bases with no gene match: 2. DNA of the CDR3: TGTGCTAGTGGCCGGGACAGCCAAGAGACCCAGTACTTC. Amino acids: CASGRDSQETQYF. The full variable domain, its missing parts supplied by reference TRBV12-5 and TRBJ2-5, is DARVTQTPRHKVTEMGQEVTMRCQPILGHNTVFWYRQTMMQGLELLAYFRNRAPLDDSGMPKDRFSAEMPDATLATLKIQPSEPRDSAVYFCASGRDSQETQYFGPGTRLLVL.

This sequence joins TRBV15 and TRBJ2-6, with 10 bases fitting TRBD1. The CDR3 has 19 residues. The trim removed 0 bases at V and 2 bases at J, leaving 7 bases unmatched. The germline gives CDR1 LNHNV, CDR2 YYDKDF (reference sequence). Here the CDR3 DNA reads TGTGCCACCAGCAGAGATTTTGACAGGGGGCGAACTGGGGCCAACGTCCTGACTTTC. Translating it yields CATSRDFDRGRTGANVLTF. The full variable domain, in which reference TRBV15 and TRBJ2-6 provide the parts outside the CDR3, is DAMVIQNPRYQVTQFGKPVTLSCSQTLNHNVMYWYQQKSSQAPKLLFHYYDKDFNNEADTPDNFQSRRPNTSFCFLDIRSPGLGDTAMYLCATSRDFDRGRTGANVLTFGAGSRLTVL.

The chain couples TRBV7-2 to TRBJ2-1; weak D call: TRBD2 (6 bases). The CDR3 is 14 amino acids. V was cut by 3 bases and J by 9 bases, with 15 bases left in between. Germline CDR1 reads SGHTA; CDR2 reads FQGNSA. In nucleotides, the CDR3 is TGTGCCAGCAGCTTTCCGGGACTTAGAACTGAGCAGTTCTTC. Residues: CASSFPGLRTEQFF.

CDR3 amino acids: CASSVAVTGGTNTGELFF. The CDR3 region has the DNA TGTGCCAGCAGCGTAGCTGTGACAGGGGGCACGAACACCGGGGAGCTGTTTTTT. The chain joins TRBV9 to TRBJ2-2; TRBD1 matches 10 bases. The V gene end was trimmed by 0 bases and the J gene end by 0 bases; junction bases not matched to a gene: 5. This CDR3 contains 18 residues. Germline V CDR1 and CDR2: SGDLS, YYNGEE. The full variable domain, rest sourced from reference TRBV9 and TRBJ2-2, is DSGVTQTPKHLITATGQRVTLRCSPRSGDLSVYWYQQSLDQGLQFLIQYYNGEERAKGNILERFSAQQFPDLHSELNLSSLELGDSALYFCASSVAVTGGTNTGELFFGEGSRLTVL.

This clone appeared a few times. The chain has TRBV29-1 and TRBJ1-2; 7 bases match TRBD1. This CDR3 contains 18 residues. Germline V lookup: CDR1 SQVTM, CDR2 ANQGSEA. Losses at the gene ends were 6 bases for V and 0 bases for J; bases not matched to a gene: 19. The CDR3 region has the DNA TGCAGCGTCGTAGGCCGGGACAGCCCCTACTCAGCTAACTATGGCTACACCTTC. This translates into CSVVGRDSPYSANYGYTF.

The chain joins TRBV7-2 to TRBJ1-2; the D gene is possibly TRBD1 (6 bases). Looked up from germline, CDR1 is SGHTA and CDR2 is FQGNSA. The CDR3 is 16 amino acids. The germline V and J ends were trimmed by 6 bases and 5 bases, with 22 bases remaining between them. This CDR3 reads CASSYRAPGTQYGYTF. The CDR3 DNA sequence: TGTGCCAGCAGTTACCGAGCCCCCGGGACACAATATGGCTACACCTTC. The full variable domain, completed using reference TRBV7-2 and TRBJ1-2, is GAGVSQSPSNKVTEKGKDVELRCDPISGHTALYWYRQSLGQGLEFLIYFQGNSAPDKSGLPSDRFSAERTGGSVSTLTIQRTQQEDSAVYLCASSYRAPGTQYGYTFGSGTRLTVV.

This clone was detected a few times. V is TRBV19 and J is TRBJ2-7, with D possibly matching TRBD2 (5 bases). The CDR3 loop spans 14 amino acids. The germline V and J ends were trimmed by 5 bases and 2 bases, with 13 bases remaining between them. CDR1 is LNHDA, CDR2 SQIVND, per germline (reference sequence). CDR3 residues: CASSPGRGAYEQYF. The CDR3, as DNA: TGTGCCAGTAGTCCCGGACGGGGAGCCTACGAGCAGTACTTC.

The chain uses TRBV28 and TRBJ1-5; possibly TRBD1 for D (5 bases). Trimming cost V 5 bases and J 4 bases, with 15 bases left between them. Germline CDR1 is MDHEN and CDR2 is SYDVKM. This CDR3 is built from 15 residues. The CDR3 protein is CASSPGTGGNQPQHF. The CDR3 nucleotides read TGTGCCAGCAGTCCCGGGACCGGGGGTAATCAGCCCCAGCATTTT. Based on the CDR3 plus reference TRBV28 and TRBJ1-5, the full variable domain is DVKVTQSSRYLVKRTGEKVFLECVQDMDHENMFWYRQDPGLGLRLIYFSYDVKMKEKGDIPEGYSVSREKKERFSLILESASTNQTSMYLCASSPGTGGNQPQHFGDGTRLSIL.

The rearrangement joins TRBV19 to TRBJ2-2, with 10 positions matching TRBD1. Unmatched junction bases numbered 10, after V lost 9 bases and J lost 3 bases. The CDR3 runs 16 residues. The germline V gene has CDR1 LNHDA and CDR2 SQIVND (reference sequence). This CDR3 is CARGTGVTKDTGELFF. The DNA for the CDR3 is TGTGCCAGGGGGACAGGGGTTACTAAGGACACCGGGGAGCTGTTTTTT.